Sequencing of this TCR beta chain was carried out in a study of spatial heterogeneity in lung cancer. Time point in this sample: sample taken at primary tumor resection. Unsorted tumor, nontumor lung tissue or cryopreserved PBMC supplied the whole RNA. TCRdb re-derived calls from the 5' RACE reads in MiXCR, one entry per CDR3 protein. The table shows tens of thousands of distinct CDR3 sequences, with roughly 12% occurring only once. The V and J ends lost 3 bases and 5 bases, in that order; junction bases with no gene match: 11. This CDR3 region has 16 residues. Germline assignment: CDR1 DFQATT and CDR2 SNEGSKA (reference sequence).

This clonotype was sampled from a male donor with early-stage non-small cell lung cancer. The sample here was PBMCs, taken at surgery. This chain uses TRBV20-1 with TRBJ2-3; TRBD1 matches 10 bases. CDR3 sequence: CSASYGTGQGVDTQYF. The CDR3 coding sequence is TGCAGTGCTAGTTATGGTACAGGACAGGGGGTAGATACGCAGTATTTT.